A single sample is the source of the 14 T cell receptor beta chains below, sequenced in a study of Ad26.COV2.S vaccination and SARS-CoV-2 variants. The treatment is: around 19 received Ad26.COV2.S at low or high dose, single or two shots; 5 received placebo; per-sample allocation not given. The samples date from day 63 after the first vaccine or placebo injection. The protocol was immunoSEQ multiplex PCR, while the TCRdb copy is restricted to in-frame clones and leaves out a portion. This repertoire shows hundreds of thousands of clones, around 92% found once; its top ten account for about 1.5%. The specimen was peripheral blood, collected in a trial of Ad26.COV2.S vaccine versus placebo. Receptors originate from a person aged 18 to 59 who received the Ad26.COV2.S COVID-19 vaccine or a placebo.

The V call is TRBV9, the J call TRBJ2-7; 10 bases agree with TRBD1. The CDR3 runs to 15 residues. Germline V gene data show CDR1 as SGDLS and CDR2 as YYNGEE. J gave up 5 bases and V 0 bases, and 5 bases lay outside the gene matches. CDR3: CASSVEGTGVDEQYF. DNA for the CDR3: TGTGCCAGCAGCGTAGAAGGGACAGGGGTGGACGAGCAGTACTTC.

The chain carries TRBV25-1 and TRBJ1-1; 7 bases line up with TRBD1. Trimming removed 4 bases from V and 5 bases from J; junction bases left unmatched: 10. The V gene's germline CDR1 is MGHDK and CDR2 SYGVNS. This CDR3 spans 15 amino acids. Here the CDR3 reads CASSAYRGQHTEAFF. Written as DNA, the CDR3 is TGTGCCAGCAGTGCATACAGGGGACAACATACTGAAGCTTTCTTT.

This clone was counted only a few times. CDR3 DNA sequence: TGTGCCAGCAGTTACCGCCCCGCAAGGTGTCAGCCCCAGCATTTT. Its translation: CASSYRPARCQPQHF. This chain uses TRBV6-9 with TRBJ1-5; D is unclear. Deletions cut 3 bases from V and 6 bases from J, with 15 bases between. The germline V gene encodes CDR1 MNHGY and CDR2 SVAAGI. The CDR3 is 15 residues long.

This clone was found a few times. The chain joins TRBV7-2 to TRBJ2-7, with 8 bases that match TRBD2. J gave up 5 bases and V 4 bases, and 4 bases lay outside the gene matches. The CDR3 has 13 amino acids. Germline V gene sequence: CDR1 SGHTA, CDR2 FQGNSA. The CDR3 is CASSSREGNEQYF. The CDR3 DNA sequence: TGTGCCAGCAGCTCTCGGGAGGGTAACGAGCAGTACTTC.

The rearrangement joins TRBV29-1 to TRBJ2-7; 10 nucleotides match TRBD2. Germline V lookup: CDR1 SQVTM, CDR2 ANQGSEA. V lost 4 bases to trimming and J lost 3 bases; unmatched junction nucleotides: 6. The CDR3 extends over 14 amino acids. CDR3 DNA: TGCAGCGTTGGGACAGCGGGAGGGTTCTACGAGCAGTACTTC. Amino acids: CSVGTAGGFYEQYF.

The gene calls are TRBV19 and TRBJ1-5; the D is unclear. The CDR3 covers 12 residues. Trimming took off 2 bases at V and 6 bases at J, with 5 bases between the two ends. Germline CDR1 reads LNHDA; CDR2 reads SQIVND (reference sequence). The CDR3 region is CASSIKAQPQHF. CDR3 bases: TGTGCCAGTAGTATAAAAGCTCAGCCCCAGCATTTT.

V usage is TRBV6-5 and J usage is TRBJ2-1; 12 nucleotides line up with TRBD2. The CDR3 runs 15 residues. Trimming cost V 7 bases and J 7 bases; bases outside gene matches: 8. The germline gives CDR1 MNHEY, CDR2 SVGAGI. The CDR3 spells CASMWASGGANEQFF. CDR3 coding DNA: TGTGCCAGCATGTGGGCTAGCGGGGGGGCGAATGAGCAGTTCTTC.

The J gene is TRBJ1-1, the V gene TRBV5-6, with D unclear. V was trimmed by 2 bases and J by 11 bases, leaving 13 bases between them. This CDR3 is 12 amino acids long. CDR1 is SGHDT and CDR2 is YYEEEE in the germline V gene. CDR3 DNA sequence: TGTGCCAGCAGCTTAAGCGAAGCGGGGGCTTTCTTT. Residues: CASSLSEAGAFF.

This chain connects TRBV4-2 to TRBJ1-1, with a tentative D call TRBD1 (5 bases). Trimming took 1 base from V and 1 from J, leaving 13 bases between them. This CDR3 region has 16 residues. The germline gives CDR1 LGHNA, CDR2 YNFKEQ. The CDR3 nucleotides are TGTGCCAGCAGCCAAGGGGGCAGCACTCGGAACACTGAAGCTTTCTTT. Its translation: CASSQGGSTRNTEAFF.

The J gene is TRBJ2-2, the V gene TRBV7-6; 8 bases are a match to TRBD1. Germline CDR1 and CDR2: SGHVS and FNYEAQ. Trimming cost V 7 bases and J 1 base; bases outside gene matches: 14. The CDR3 length is 18 residues. The CDR3, as DNA: TGTGCCAGCACCCCCAGGGGACAGGATAACTGGAACACCGGGGAGCTGTTTTTT. This encodes CASTPRGQDNWNTGELFF.

A single count supports this clone. The chain uses TRBV7-8 and TRBJ1-2, with D hard to call. Between the trimmed V and J ends, which lost 2 bases and 1 base, there was a span of 8 bases. Germline V gene data show CDR1 as SGHVS and CDR2 as FQNEAQ. The CDR3 is 14 residues long. This chain's CDR3 is CASSLSRNNYGYTF. CDR3 DNA sequence: TGTGCCAGCAGCTTAAGCAGGAATAACTATGGCTACACCTTC.

V gene TRBV30 combines with J gene TRBJ2-3; D may be TRBD1 or TRBD2 (5 bases each). The CDR3 is made up of 12 amino acids. The germline CDR1 and CDR2 sequences are GTSNPN and SVGIG (reference sequence). The V end was cut by 1 base, the J end by 10 bases, with 12 bases between. This chain's CDR3 is CAWSGTGGAQYF. CDR3 nucleotides: TGTGCCTGGAGTGGGACTGGGGGAGCGCAGTATTTT.

The CDR3 loop is CASSQGIGFDVSYEQYF. CDR3 nucleotides: TGTGCCAGCAGCCAAGGGATTGGTTTCGACGTTTCCTACGAGCAGTACTTC. V gene TRBV3-1 (or the pseudogene TRBV3-2) combines with J gene TRBJ2-7; unclear D gene. V shed 1 base and J shed 1 base, with 17 bases lying between them. The germline gives CDR1 LGHDT, CDR2 YNNKEL (reference sequence). CDR3 length: 17 amino acids.

Here the CDR3 DNA reads TGTGCCAGCAGCGTACAGGGGGCGATGGGTGGCTACACCTTC. Protein product: CASSVQGAMGGYTF. This chain uses TRBV7-2 with TRBJ1-2; 9 bases are a match to TRBD1. The junction had 8 bases not matched to a gene; V was cut back by 5 bases and J by 7 bases. This CDR3 is 14 amino acids long. Germline V gene data show CDR1 as SGHTA and CDR2 as FQGNSA.